The rows below give T cell receptor beta chains drawn from one sample of a study of circulating and synovial CD4+ cells in juvenile arthritis. The protocol was immunoSEQ multiplex PCR, while the TCRdb copy is restricted to in-frame clones and leaves out a portion. The data show tens of thousands of clones, over 90% seen once. Sequencing was carried out using CD4+ T cells from blood. These TCRs come from a human donor with juvenile idiopathic arthritis. Each CDR3 is given with its conserved first and last residue. The D gene is left open where the match is weak. Rows may omit the clone size; those that give it use once, few, many or a size class.

-	TRBV29-1	TRBJ2-6	once	TGCAGCGTTGGTTTTGCGCGGACAGACAACCACTCTGGGGCCAACGTCCTGACTTTC	CSVGFARTDNHSGANVLTF
TRBD1	TRBV28	TRBJ2-1	-	TGTGCCAGCAGCCATCGGACAGGGGCGGGCTACAATGAGCAGTTCTTC	CASSHRTGAGYNEQFF
TRBD1	TRBV27	TRBJ1-2	-	TGTGCCAGCAGTTTAGCCGGGACAGGGGGCGCCGGGGGCTACACCTTC	CASSLAGTGGAGGYTF
TRBD1	TRBV7-9	TRBJ1-1	-	TGTGCCAGCAGCCCAGGACAGGAACCGAACACTGAAGCTTTCTTT	CASSPGQEPNTEAFF
TRBD1	TRBV10-3	TRBJ2-7	-	TGTGCCATCAGGCGACAGGGGGCGGCCTACGAGCAGTACTTC	CAIRRQGAAYEQYF
-	TRBV5-1	TRBJ2-1	-	TGCGCCAGCAGCTTTTCGGCGGGCTGGGGCAATGAGCAGTTCTTC	CASSFSAGWGNEQFF
TRBD2	TRBV9	TRBJ2-5	-	TGTGCCAGCAGCGCTCTAGCGGGAGGGCCTGAAGAGACCCAGTACTTC	CASSALAGGPEETQYF
TRBD1	TRBV10-1	TRBJ2-3	-	TGCGCCAGCAGCCACACTACAGGGGGTTCCGATACGCAGTATTTT	CASSHTTGGSDTQYF
TRBD1	TRBV7-8	TRBJ2-3	-	TGTGCCAGCAGCTTGCGTCCCGGGACAGGGGGCGCGTATGTAGATACGCAGTATTTT	CASSLRPGTGGAYVDTQYF
-	TRBV9	TRBJ2-6	-	TGTGCCAGCACCTCCTATTCCTCTGGGGCCAACGTCCTGACTTTC	CASTSYSSGANVLTF
-	TRBV7-3	TRBJ2-7	-	TGTGCCAGCAGCTTAACAGGAGGGTACCACGAGCAGTACTTC	CASSLTGGYHEQYF
TRBD2	TRBV19	TRBJ2-1	-	TGTGCCAGTAGTATAGACGGGACTAGGAATGAGCAGTTCTTC	CASSIDGTRNEQFF
TRBD2	TRBV7-2	TRBJ2-5	-	TGTGCCAGCAGCTCCCCCGGGGGACTAGCGGCCAGAGAGACCCAGTACTTC	CASSSPGGLAARETQYF
-	TRBV6-5	TRBJ2-7	-	TGTGCCAGCAGTTACCCGGGTACCTACGAGCAGTACTTC	CASSYPGTYEQYF
-	TRBV10-3	TRBJ1-3	-	TGTGCCATCAGACTGACAGGCAACTCTGGAAACACCATATATTTT	CAIRLTGNSGNTIYF